Sequencing of this TCR beta chain was carried out in a study of blood T cell repertoires in COVID-19. Study details: Donors in the United States, Italy and Spain gave samples during acute or convalescent COVID-19.

In the study's own analysis: The authors estimated nucleated cell counts from reference gene primer amplification. Clones were read by immunoSEQ multiplex PCR, and TCRdb kept only the in-frame ones, dropping some. From that table come the V and J calls and clone size; the DNA was used to work out D and trimming. Altogether over 100,000 clones are present, nearly 70% being singletons, with the ten largest covering over 1.5%. Specimen: peripheral blood. The sequence derives from a woman between 65 and 79 years old with acute or convalescent COVID-19.

CDR3 region: CASSFGGMGETQYF. CDR3 DNA sequence: TGTGCCAGCAGCTTCGGGGGGATGGGAGAGACCCAGTACTTC. This sequence joins TRBV7-2 and TRBJ2-5; 7 positions match TRBD2. V lost 3 bases to trimming and J lost 4 bases; unmatched junction nucleotides: 5. Germline CDR1 and CDR2: SGHTA and FQGNSA. This CDR3 is built from 14 residues.